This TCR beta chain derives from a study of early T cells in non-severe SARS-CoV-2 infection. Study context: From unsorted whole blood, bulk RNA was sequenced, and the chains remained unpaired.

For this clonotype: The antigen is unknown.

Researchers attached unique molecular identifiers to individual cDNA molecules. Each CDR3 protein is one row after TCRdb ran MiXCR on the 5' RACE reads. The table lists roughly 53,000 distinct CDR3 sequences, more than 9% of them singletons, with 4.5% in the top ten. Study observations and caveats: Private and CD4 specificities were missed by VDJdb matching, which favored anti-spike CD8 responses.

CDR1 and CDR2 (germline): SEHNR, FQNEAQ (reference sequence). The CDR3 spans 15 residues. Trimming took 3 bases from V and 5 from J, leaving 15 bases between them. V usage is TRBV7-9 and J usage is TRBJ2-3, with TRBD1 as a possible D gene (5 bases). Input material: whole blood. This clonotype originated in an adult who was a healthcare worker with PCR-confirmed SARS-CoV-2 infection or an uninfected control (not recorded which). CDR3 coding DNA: TGTGCCAGCAGCTTGGAATCTACAGGTAGAGATACGCAGTATTTT. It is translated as CASSLESTGRDTQYF.